Detailed here is one T cell receptor beta chain. The sample originates from a study of shared clonotypes between healthy human individuals. Sequencing was performed with immunoSEQ multiplex PCR; in TCRdb, only in-frame clones are kept and a portion is missing. The repertoire includes about 1.1 million clones, approximately 77% of them detected once, and 0.89% sits in the top ten. With 0 bases removed from V and 8 bases from J, the gap between germline ends came to 5 bases. Germline V gives CDR1 DFQATT, CDR2 SNEGSKA (reference sequence). The CDR3 covers 11 residues. The material sequenced was memory CD4+ T cells from PBMCs. Subset defined: CD45RA-negative fraction. The sequence was collected from a man between 18 and 29 years old in good health. Some clones in this sample may be carry-over from other donors' samples. The gene calls are TRBV20-1 and TRBJ2-1; no reliable D call. CDR3 bases: TGCAGTGCTAGAGATCATTATGAGCAGTTCTTC. Its translation: CSARDHYEQFF.